This T cell receptor (beta chain) was captured in a study of cytomegalovirus exposure and HLA in healthy donors. The PCR employed 60 Vbeta primers together with 13 Jbeta primers. Using immunoSEQ multiplex PCR, the repertoire was profiled, and TCRdb retains in-frame clones only, with some absent. Found here are 150,000 to 200,000 clones, about four fifths of them singletons; the top ten hold about 0.26%. The CDR3 loop spans 16 amino acids. J lost 5 bases, V lost 5 bases, and 14 bases had no gene match. The V gene's germline CDR1 is SGHDT and CDR2 YYEEEE. This clone has just a few counts. The sequenced sample consisted of PBMCs. The chain is built from TRBV5-6 and TRBJ1-2; 8 positions agree with TRBD1. This TCR derives from a boy aged 5-17 years in good health and CMV-seronegative. The CDR3 DNA is TGTGCCAGCAGACTGACAGGGGACCCTAGGGTATATGGCTACACCTTC. This gives the protein CASRLTGDPRVYGYTF.